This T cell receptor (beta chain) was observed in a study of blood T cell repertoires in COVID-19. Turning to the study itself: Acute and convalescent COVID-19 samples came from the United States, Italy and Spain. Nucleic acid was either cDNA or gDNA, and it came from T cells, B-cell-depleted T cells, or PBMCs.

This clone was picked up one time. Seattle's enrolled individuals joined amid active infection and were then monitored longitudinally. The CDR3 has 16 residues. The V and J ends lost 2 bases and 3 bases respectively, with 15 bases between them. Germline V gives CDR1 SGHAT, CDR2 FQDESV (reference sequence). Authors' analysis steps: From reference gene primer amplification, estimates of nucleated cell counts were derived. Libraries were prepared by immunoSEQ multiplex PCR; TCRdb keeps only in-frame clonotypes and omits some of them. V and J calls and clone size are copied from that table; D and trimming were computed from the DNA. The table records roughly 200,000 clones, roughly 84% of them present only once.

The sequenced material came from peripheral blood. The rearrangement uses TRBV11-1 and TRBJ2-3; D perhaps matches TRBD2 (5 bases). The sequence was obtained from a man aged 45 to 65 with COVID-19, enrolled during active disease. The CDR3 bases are TGTGCCAGCAGCTTAACTTGGAGGCTGGGGACAGATACGCAGTATTTT. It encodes CASSLTWRLGTDTQYF.